The subject of this entry is one T cell receptor (beta chain). Its cognate antigen is unknown. Both 60 Vbeta primers and 13 Jbeta primers went into the PCR. The assay was immunoSEQ multiplex PCR, and TCRdb's table has in-frame clones only and misses some. The data hold 200,000 to 250,000 clones, with approximately 81% observed a single time. The V end was cut by 4 bases, the J end by 0 bases, with 12 bases between. The CDR3 spans 15 residues. The germline V gene has CDR1 KGHSH and CDR2 LQKENI. Each donor's status was that of a healthy bone marrow donor. This sample stems from a study of cytomegalovirus exposure and HLA in healthy donors. The study's findings and limits: Association of a missense DCLRE1C variant with TCR beta V- and J-gene trimming was reported in a later analysis. Reported findings show TCR beta sequences accurately forecast HLA-A and HLA-B alleles in most subjects.

The V call is TRBV18, the J call TRBJ1-1, with D possibly being TRBD1 (5 bases). The source material was PBMCs. The sequence derives from a girl aged 2 to 10 in good health and CMV-seronegative. CDR3 sequence: CASSLSPGMNTEAFF. As DNA, the CDR3 is TGTGCCAGCTCACTTTCGCCAGGGATGAACACTGAAGCTTTCTTT.